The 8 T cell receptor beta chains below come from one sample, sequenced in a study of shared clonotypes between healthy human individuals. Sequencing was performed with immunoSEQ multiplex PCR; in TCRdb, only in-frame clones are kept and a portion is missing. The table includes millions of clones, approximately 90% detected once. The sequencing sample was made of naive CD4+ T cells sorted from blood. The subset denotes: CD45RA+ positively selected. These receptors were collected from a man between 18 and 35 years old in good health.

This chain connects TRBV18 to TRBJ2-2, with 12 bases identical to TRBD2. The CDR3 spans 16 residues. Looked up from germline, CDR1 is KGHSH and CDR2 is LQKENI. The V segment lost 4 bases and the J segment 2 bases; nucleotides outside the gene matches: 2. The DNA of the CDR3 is TGTGCCAGCTCACTGACTAGCGGGAGTAACACCGGGGAGCTGTTTTTT. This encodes CASSLTSGSNTGELFF.

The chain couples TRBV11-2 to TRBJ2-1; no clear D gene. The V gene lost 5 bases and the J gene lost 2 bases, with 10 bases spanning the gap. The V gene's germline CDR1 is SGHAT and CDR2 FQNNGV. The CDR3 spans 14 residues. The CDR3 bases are TGTGCCAGCAGCCGAGAGAGAGCCTACAATGAGCAGTTCTTC. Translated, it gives CASSRERAYNEQFF.

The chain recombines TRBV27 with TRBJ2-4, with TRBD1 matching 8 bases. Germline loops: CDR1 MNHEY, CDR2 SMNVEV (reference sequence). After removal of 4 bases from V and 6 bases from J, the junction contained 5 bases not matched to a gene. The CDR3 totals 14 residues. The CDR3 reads CASSSTGEGNIQYF. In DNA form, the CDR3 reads TGTGCCAGCAGTTCGACAGGGGAAGGAAACATTCAGTACTTC.

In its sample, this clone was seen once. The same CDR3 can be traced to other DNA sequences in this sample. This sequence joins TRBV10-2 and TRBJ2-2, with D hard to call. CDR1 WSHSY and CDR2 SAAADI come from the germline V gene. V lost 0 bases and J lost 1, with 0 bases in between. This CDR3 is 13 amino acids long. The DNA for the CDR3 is TGCGCCAGCAGTGAGTCGAACACCGGGGAGCTGTTTTTT. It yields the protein CASSESNTGELFF.

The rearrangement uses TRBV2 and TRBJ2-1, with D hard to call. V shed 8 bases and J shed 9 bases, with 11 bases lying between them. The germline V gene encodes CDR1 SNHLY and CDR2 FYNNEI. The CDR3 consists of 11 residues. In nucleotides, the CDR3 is TGTGCCAGCTCTGTGCTGGCTGAGCAGTTCTTC. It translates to CASSVLAEQFF.

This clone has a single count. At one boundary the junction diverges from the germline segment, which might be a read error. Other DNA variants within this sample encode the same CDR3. CDR3 coding DNA: TGCAGCGCCGAGGTACAGGGGAACTACGAGCAGTATTTC. The encoded protein is CSAEVQGNYEQYF. The V call is TRBV29-1, the J call TRBJ2-7, with TRBD1 matching 7 bases. Germline lookup yields CDR1 SQVTM and CDR2 ANQGSEA. CDR3 length: 13 residues.

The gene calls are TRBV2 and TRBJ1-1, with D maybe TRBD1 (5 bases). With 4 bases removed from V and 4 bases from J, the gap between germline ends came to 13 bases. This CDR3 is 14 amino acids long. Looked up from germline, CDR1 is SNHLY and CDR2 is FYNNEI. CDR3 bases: TGTGCCAGCAGTGTCAGGGACTTTGCCACTGAAGCTTTCTTT. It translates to CASSVRDFATEAFF.

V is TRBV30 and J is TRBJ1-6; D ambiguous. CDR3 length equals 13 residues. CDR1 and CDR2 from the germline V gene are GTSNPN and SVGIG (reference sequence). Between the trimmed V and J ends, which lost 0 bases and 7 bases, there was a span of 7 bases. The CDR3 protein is CAWSVQWNSPLHF. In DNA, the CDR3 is TGTGCCTGGAGTGTACAGTGGAATTCACCCCTCCACTTT.